The source of this T cell receptor (beta chain) is a study of T cells in Graves' hyperthyroidism and ophthalmopathy. Study-wide findings and caveats: The blood repertoire included most of the expanded thyroid clonotypes above 0.001.

V was trimmed by 4 bases and J by 4 bases, leaving 14 bases between them. The CDR3 is 14 residues long. Per the germline V gene, CDR1 is SGHRS and CDR2 is YFSETQ. TCR beta CDR3 regions were amplified from RNA transcripts. The TCR CDR3 first-round RT-PCR relied on the HTBI primer set. Each CDR3 protein is one row after TCRdb ran MiXCR on the multiplex PCR reads. The sample contains 360,000 or so distinct CDR3 sequences, 15% of which appear only once. Enrolled ophthalmopathy patients presented with a Clinical Activity Score of at least 3, a NOSPECS grade of at least 4, and disease duration under 3 months. Investigators excluded patients with uncontrolled infection, other autoimmune disease, pregnancy or lactation. Clinical symptoms, serum thyroxine and TRAb, thyroid ultrasound and orbital computed tomography together formed the diagnostic basis. At least ten counts were recorded for this clonotype. Its antigen is not identified.

The chain recombines TRBV5-1 with TRBJ2-5; D is uncertain. Sequencing was done on a sample of blood. This TCR was recovered from a woman in her fifties or sixties with Graves' ophthalmopathy. The CDR3 sequence: CASSQSTAGETQYF. The CDR3 DNA sequence: TGCGCCAGCAGCCAATCGACCGCAGGAGAGACCCAGTACTTC.